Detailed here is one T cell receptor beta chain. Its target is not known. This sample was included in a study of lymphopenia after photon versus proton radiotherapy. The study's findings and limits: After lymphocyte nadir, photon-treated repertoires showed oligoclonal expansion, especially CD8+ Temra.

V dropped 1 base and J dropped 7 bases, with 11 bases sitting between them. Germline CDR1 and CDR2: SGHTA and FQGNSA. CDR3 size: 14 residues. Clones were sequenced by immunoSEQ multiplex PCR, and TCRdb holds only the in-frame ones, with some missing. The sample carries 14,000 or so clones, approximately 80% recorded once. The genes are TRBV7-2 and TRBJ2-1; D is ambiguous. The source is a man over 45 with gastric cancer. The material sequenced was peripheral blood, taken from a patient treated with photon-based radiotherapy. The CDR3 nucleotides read TGTGCCAGCAGCTTAGTGGTTACATCTAATGAGCAGTTCTTC. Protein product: CASSLVVTSNEQFF.